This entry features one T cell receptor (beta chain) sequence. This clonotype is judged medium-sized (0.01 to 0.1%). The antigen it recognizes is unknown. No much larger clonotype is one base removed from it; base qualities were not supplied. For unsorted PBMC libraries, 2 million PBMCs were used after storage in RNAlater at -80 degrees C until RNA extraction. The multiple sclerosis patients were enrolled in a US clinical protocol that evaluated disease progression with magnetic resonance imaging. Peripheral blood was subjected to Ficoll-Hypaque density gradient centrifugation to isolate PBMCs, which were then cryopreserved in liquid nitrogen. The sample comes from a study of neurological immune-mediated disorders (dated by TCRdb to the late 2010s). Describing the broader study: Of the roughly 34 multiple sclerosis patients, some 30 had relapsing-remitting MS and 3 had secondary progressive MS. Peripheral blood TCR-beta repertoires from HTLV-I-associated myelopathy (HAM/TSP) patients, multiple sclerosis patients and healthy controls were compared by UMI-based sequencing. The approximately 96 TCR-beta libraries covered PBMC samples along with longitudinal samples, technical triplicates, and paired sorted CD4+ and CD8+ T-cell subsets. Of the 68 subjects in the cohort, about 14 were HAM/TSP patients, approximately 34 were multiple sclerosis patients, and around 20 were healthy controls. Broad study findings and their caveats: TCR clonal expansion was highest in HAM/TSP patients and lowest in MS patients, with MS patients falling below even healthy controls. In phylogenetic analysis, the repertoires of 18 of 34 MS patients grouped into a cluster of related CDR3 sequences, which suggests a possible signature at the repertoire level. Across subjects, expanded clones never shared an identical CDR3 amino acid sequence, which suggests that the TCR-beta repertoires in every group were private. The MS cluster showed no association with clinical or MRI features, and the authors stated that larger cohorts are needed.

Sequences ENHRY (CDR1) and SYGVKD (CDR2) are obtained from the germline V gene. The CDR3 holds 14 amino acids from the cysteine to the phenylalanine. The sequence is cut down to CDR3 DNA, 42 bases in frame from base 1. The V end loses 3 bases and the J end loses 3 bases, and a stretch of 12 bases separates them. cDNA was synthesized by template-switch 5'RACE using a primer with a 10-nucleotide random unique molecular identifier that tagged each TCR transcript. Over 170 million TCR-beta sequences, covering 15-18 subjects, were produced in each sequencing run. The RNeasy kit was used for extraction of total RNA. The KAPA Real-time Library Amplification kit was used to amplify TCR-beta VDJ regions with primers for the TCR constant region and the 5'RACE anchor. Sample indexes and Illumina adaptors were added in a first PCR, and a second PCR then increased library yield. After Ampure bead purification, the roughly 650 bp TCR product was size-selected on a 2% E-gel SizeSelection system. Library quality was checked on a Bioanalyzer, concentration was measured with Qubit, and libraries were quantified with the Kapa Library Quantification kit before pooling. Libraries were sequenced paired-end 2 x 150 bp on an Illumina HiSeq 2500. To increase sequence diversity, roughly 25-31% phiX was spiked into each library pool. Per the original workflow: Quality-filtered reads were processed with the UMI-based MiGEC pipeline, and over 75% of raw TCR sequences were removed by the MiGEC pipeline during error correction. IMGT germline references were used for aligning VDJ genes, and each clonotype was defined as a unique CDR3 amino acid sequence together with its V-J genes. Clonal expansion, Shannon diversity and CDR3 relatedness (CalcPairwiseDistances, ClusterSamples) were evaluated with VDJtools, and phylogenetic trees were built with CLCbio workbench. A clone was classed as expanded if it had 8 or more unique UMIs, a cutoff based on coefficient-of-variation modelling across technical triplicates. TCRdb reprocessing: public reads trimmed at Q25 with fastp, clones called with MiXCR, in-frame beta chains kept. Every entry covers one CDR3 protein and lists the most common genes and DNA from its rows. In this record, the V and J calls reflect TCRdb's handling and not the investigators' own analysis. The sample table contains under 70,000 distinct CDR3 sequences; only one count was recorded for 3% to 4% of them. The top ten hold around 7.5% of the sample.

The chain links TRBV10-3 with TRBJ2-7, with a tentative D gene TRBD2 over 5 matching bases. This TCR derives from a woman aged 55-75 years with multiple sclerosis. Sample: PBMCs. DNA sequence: TGTGCCATCAGTGAAGTGGGAGAAGGCTACGAGCAGTACTTC. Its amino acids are CAISEVGEGYEQYF.